The sequence of this T cell receptor beta chain was determined in a study of siplizumab effects on memory and regulatory T cells. Overall study results and limits: Few alloreactive clones mapped to unstimulated subsets. Treg-derived clones made up an average of around 67% of mappable alloreactive CD4+ clones with siplizumab and 26.9% in controls.

This table comes from immunoSEQ multiplex PCR, and its TCRdb copy is limited to in-frame clones, with some not included. The data show more than 45,000 clones, with roughly 93% seen just once and roughly 38% held by the top ten. Germline V gene lookup returns CDR1 SGHVS and CDR2 FNYEAQ. The CDR3 spans 14 residues. The V end was cut by 5 bases, the J end by 5 bases, with 15 bases between. As for this clone: What it recognizes is unknown.

The chain links TRBV7-6 to TRBJ2-5; D is perhaps TRBD1 or TRBD2 (6 bases each). Input material: CD8+ T cells sorted from blood. This sequence was found in a human donor in good health. CDR3 loop: CASSLPVGGETQYF. The CDR3 region has the DNA TGTGCCAGCAGCCTCCCCGTAGGGGGGGAGACCCAGTACTTC.